This T cell receptor beta chain is from a study of T cell repertoires in cytomegalovirus infection. Study background: Public TCR beta signatures provided an indication of both CMV infection and a matching HLA type.

Notes on the study in general: Carriage of CMV together with the relevant HLA was identifiable through cumulative public TCR beta family frequency. HLA-C-restricted CMV clonotypes gave the most frequent clonotype in two of eight donors.

The CDR3 is 17 amino acids. Between the trimmed V and J ends, which lost 3 bases and 0 bases, there was a span of 18 bases. A single record per CDR3 protein comes from TCRdb applying MiXCR to the reads. The repertoire holds 350,000 to 550,000 distinct CDR3 sequences, with 31% as singletons. Turning to this clonotype: Its specificity is unknown.

The sequenced material came from PBMCs. The V call is TRBV12-3 or TRBV12-4, the J call TRBJ2-7; tentative D call: TRBD1 (6 bases). The clonotype originates from a human donor in good health (CMV status not recorded). Some clones in this sample may be carry-over from other donors' samples. The CDR3 DNA reads TGTGCCAGCAGTTTTGGGATGGTCCGGACAGACTCCTACGAGCAGTACTTC. The encoded protein is CASSFGMVRTDSYEQYF.